The next 25 T cell receptor beta chains were all read from a single sample in a study of T cells in Graves' hyperthyroidism and ophthalmopathy. RNA transcripts served as the template for amplifying TCR beta CDR3 regions. HTBI primers were the set used in a first-round RT-PCR of the TCR CDR3. TCRdb called the multiplex PCR reads again in MiXCR, with one record for every CDR3 protein. The sample carries more than 600,000 distinct CDR3 sequences, 16% recorded once. The sample consisted of blood. These receptors were taken from a man aged 18-30 years with Graves' hyperthyroidism.

Many counts were recorded for this clonotype. This rearrangement joins TRBV7-2 to TRBJ1-2, with D perhaps TRBD1 (5 bases). The CDR3 is 16 amino acids. V lost 6 bases and J 8 bases, leaving 25 bases between the germline ends. CDR1 is SGHTA and CDR2 is FQGNSA in the germline V gene. This CDR3 reads CASRRPNVGQALGYTF. The CDR3 nucleotides read TGTGCCAGCAGACGACCGAACGTGGGGCAGGCCCTAGGCTACACCTTC.

The rearrangement joins TRBV18 to TRBJ1-2; possible D gene TRBD1, 6 bases. CDR3 length equals 14 residues. With 1 base removed from V and 8 bases from J, the gap between germline ends came to 14 bases. Germline loops: CDR1 KGHSH, CDR2 LQKENI. This CDR3 reads CASSPLDRLGGYTF. The CDR3 nucleotides read TGTGCCAGCTCACCACTTGACAGGCTGGGAGGCTACACCTTC.

This clonotype was seen at least ten times. The chain carries TRBV7-2 and TRBJ2-7; TRBD2 matches 7 bases. Trimming removed 6 bases from V and 3 bases from J; junction bases left unmatched: 5. The CDR3 loop spans 13 amino acids. CDR1 SGHTA and CDR2 FQGNSA come from the germline V gene. Here the CDR3 reads CASRRASGYEQYF. CDR3 in DNA: TGTGCCAGCAGGCGGGCTAGCGGCTACGAGCAGTACTTC.

Many counts were recorded for this clonotype. V and J are TRBV6-2 or TRBV6-3 and TRBJ1-1; TRBD1 might be the D (5 bases). The length of the CDR3 is 14 residues. The germline CDR1 and CDR2 sequences are MNHEY and SVGEGT. With 7 bases removed from V and 3 bases from J, the gap between germline ends came to 15 bases. For the CDR3, the DNA is TGTGCCAGCAACCGGGACGGAAGTTACACTGAAGCTTTCTTT. This encodes CASNRDGSYTEAFF.

This clonotype was picked up many times. The rearrangement joins TRBV6-1 to TRBJ1-1; D is unclear. The CDR3 has 11 amino acids. The V gene's germline CDR1 is MNHNS and CDR2 SASEGT. Trimming stripped 3 bases from V and 3 bases from J, with 2 bases between. The CDR3 nucleotides read TGTGCCAGCAGTGATTACACTGAAGCTTTCTTT. This sequence encodes CASSDYTEAFF.

This clonotype showed up many times. V and J are TRBV7-8 and TRBJ1-1; D remains ambiguous. The V gene lost 1 base and the J gene lost 2 bases, with 8 bases spanning the gap. The CDR3 has 14 amino acids. The germline gives CDR1 SGHVS, CDR2 FQNEAQ. The chain's CDR3 is CASSLVPGNTEAFF. The CDR3 nucleotides read TGTGCCAGCAGCTTAGTCCCAGGAAACACTGAAGCTTTCTTT.

This clonotype was seen many times. The chain is built from TRBV12-3 or TRBV12-4 and TRBJ2-5; no firm D call. CDR3 length: 14 residues. V was clipped by 1 base and J by 0 bases, with 6 bases between them. Here the CDR3 reads CASSLVHNQETQYF. The CDR3 region has the DNA TGTGCCAGCAGTTTAGTACATAACCAAGAGACCCAGTACTTC.

The genes are TRBV5-1 and TRBJ2-5, with 9 bases lining up with TRBD2. The CDR3 sequence is 15 residues long. The ends lost 4 bases at V and 4 bases at J; junction bases unmatched: 8. Germline lookup yields CDR1 SGHRS and CDR2 YFSETQ. The CDR3 sequence: CASSLGLAYLETQYF. In DNA form, the CDR3 reads TGCGCCAGCAGCCTCGGACTAGCGTATTTAGAGACCCAGTACTTC.

This chain uses TRBV18 with TRBJ2-7, with 11 bases matching TRBD1. Germline lookup yields CDR1 KGHSH and CDR2 LQKENI. V lost 3 bases and J lost 4; bases outside the gene matches: 14. This CDR3 is built from 18 residues. The CDR3 DNA follows: TGTGCCAGCTCACCCCTCGCCACACGGACAGGGGGCGAGTACGAGCAGTACTTC. Protein sequence: CASSPLATRTGGEYEQYF.

The chain links TRBV24-1 to TRBJ2-5; D unresolved. This CDR3 comprises 14 residues. V dropped 1 base and J dropped 0 bases, with 5 bases sitting between them. CDR1 is KGHDR and CDR2 is SFDVKD in the germline V gene. The DNA of the CDR3 is TGTGCCACCAGTGATTTCCCGGACCAAGAGACCCAGTACTTC. Its translation is CATSDFPDQETQYF.

This clonotype was recorded at least ten times. The chain employs TRBV3-1 and TRBJ1-6, with TRBD1 matching over 8 bases. CDR1 is LGHDT, CDR2 YNNKEL, per germline (reference sequence). The CDR3 runs to 15 residues. V lost 0 bases, J lost 7 bases, and 2 bases stayed unmatched. CDR3 DNA: TGTGCCAGCAGCCAAGAGTACAGGGGGAATTCACCCCTCCACTTT. Its translation: CASSQEYRGNSPLHF.

There are many counts of this clonotype. The chain has TRBV28 and TRBJ1-1; 7 nucleotides agree with TRBD1. The CDR3 is made up of 15 amino acids. Unmatched junction bases numbered 8, after V lost 5 bases and J lost 2 bases. Germline CDR1 reads MDHEN; CDR2 reads SYDVKM. This CDR3 is CASSVQGSGNTEAFF. CDR3 DNA: TGTGCCAGCAGTGTACAGGGGTCGGGAAACACTGAAGCTTTCTTT.

This clonotype was seen many times. The chain combines TRBV7-2 with TRBJ2-7; TRBD2 aligns across 11 bases. Germline V CDR1 and CDR2: SGHTA, FQGNSA. The CDR3 loop spans 14 amino acids. The V gene end was trimmed by 5 bases and the J gene end by 5 bases; junction bases not matched to a gene: 5. Written as DNA, the CDR3 is TGTGCCAGCAGCCGCACTAGCGGGGGCCACGAGCAGTACTTC. Encoded protein: CASSRTSGGHEQYF.

The chain links TRBV5-1 to TRBJ1-1; D may be TRBD1 (5 bases). In germline, CDR1 is SGHRS, CDR2 YFSETQ. Trimming took off 1 base at V and 1 base at J, with 8 bases between the two ends. This CDR3 comprises 14 residues. In nucleotides, the CDR3 is TGCGCCAGCAGCTTGTTTGACAGGAACACTGAAGCTTTCTTT. This codes for CASSLFDRNTEAFF.

In nucleotides, the CDR3 is TGTGCCAGCAGCTTAGTGGGACTAGCGGGAAATGAGCAGTTCTTC. Protein product: CASSLVGLAGNEQFF. The chain links TRBV7-9 to TRBJ2-1; TRBD2 agrees at 13 bases. Unmatched junction bases numbered 1, after V lost 1 base and J lost 7 bases. Germline CDR1 SEHNR, CDR2 FQNEAQ (reference sequence). The CDR3 totals 15 residues.

This clonotype was found many times. V gene TRBV28 combines with J gene TRBJ1-1; 9 positions agree with TRBD1. Trimming took 5 bases from V and 6 from J; bases not matched to a gene: 10. This CDR3 has 15 amino acids. Germline V gives CDR1 MDHEN, CDR2 SYDVKM. The CDR3 spells CASSPSGQGRAEAFF. Here the CDR3 DNA reads TGTGCCAGCAGTCCCTCGGGACAGGGTAGAGCTGAAGCTTTCTTT.

Only a few counts were recorded for this clonotype. V and J are TRBV29-1 and TRBJ1-1; 10 bases align to TRBD1. The CDR3 has 12 residues. Trimming removed 6 bases from V and 4 bases from J; junction bases left unmatched: 2. CDR1 SQVTM and CDR2 ANQGSEA come from the germline V gene. The CDR3 loop reads CSVDRGTTEAFF. CDR3 bases: TGCAGCGTGGACAGGGGGACCACTGAAGCTTTCTTT.

This clonotype appeared many times. The V gene is TRBV20-1, the J gene TRBJ2-7; D may correspond to TRBD1 or TRBD2 (5 bases each). This CDR3 has 13 residues. Germline V gene sequence: CDR1 DFQATT, CDR2 SNEGSKA (reference sequence). Trimming took 4 bases from V and 0 from J, leaving 10 bases between them. The CDR3 region is CSANRGRSYEQYF. The CDR3 DNA reads as TGCAGTGCTAACCGGGGCCGCTCCTACGAGCAGTACTTC.

In regard to this clonotype: One base away lies a much larger clone, so this may be a sequencing read error. The chain links TRBV6-1 to TRBJ2-1; possible D gene TRBD2, 5 bases. The DNA end favors TRBJ2-7, so the J call may be wrong. The CDR3 totals 16 residues. Germline CDR1 is MNHNS and CDR2 is SASEGT. The CDR3 DNA reads TGTGCCAGCAGTCTACCATTTGGGAGCTCCTACAATGAGCAGTACTTC. Residues: CASSLPFGSSYNEQYF.

This clonotype was found many times. The DNA for the CDR3 is TGTGCCAGCAGCGGGGGGTTTTCACCCCTCCACTTT. The encoded protein is CASSGGFSPLHF. The rearrangement links TRBV28 to TRBJ1-6, with D perhaps matching TRBD1 (5 bases). CDR1 and CDR2 from the germline V gene are MDHEN and SYDVKM. The V and J ends lost 6 bases and 9 bases respectively, with 9 bases between them. The CDR3 runs 12 residues.

This sequence joins TRBV14 and TRBJ2-1; 16 nucleotides match TRBD2. The CDR3 loop spans 18 amino acids. V gave up 3 bases and J gave up 4 bases; unmatched junction bases: 6. Germline-derived CDR1 and CDR2 are SGHDN and FVKESK. DNA for the CDR3: TGTGCCAGCAGCCACCAGGGACTAGCGGGAGGGAGATACAATGAGCAGTTCTTC. It specifies CASSHQGLAGGRYNEQFF. Supplemented by reference TRBV14 and TRBJ2-1, the full variable domain reads EAGVTQFPSHSVIEKGQTVTLRCDPISGHDNLYWYRRVMGKEIKFLLHFVKESKQDESGMPNNRFLAERTGGTYSTLKVQPAELEDSGVYFCASSHQGLAGGRYNEQFFGPGTRLTVL.

In DNA form, the CDR3 reads TGCAGCGCCATAGGGGACCAAGAGACCCAGTACTTC. Amino acids: CSAIGDQETQYF. J is TRBJ2-5 and V is TRBV29-1, with a weak D call TRBD1 (5 bases). The V end was cut by 7 bases, the J end by 0 bases, with 9 bases between. CDR1 is SQVTM and CDR2 is ANQGSEA in the germline V gene. The CDR3 spans 12 residues.

The chain has TRBV28 and TRBJ2-3; 8 nucleotides match TRBD2. This CDR3 spans 14 amino acids. The V gene's germline CDR1 is MDHEN and CDR2 SYDVKM. The CDR3 nucleotides are TGTGCTACGAAGGAAGCGGGAGACGCAGATACGCAGTATTTT. It translates to CATKEAGDADTQYF.

In its sample, this clonotype was seen many times. V gene TRBV25-1 combines with J gene TRBJ1-1; TRBD1 agrees at 9 bases. The CDR3 covers 16 residues. Unmatched junction bases numbered 6, after V lost 3 bases and J lost 1 base. Germline CDR1 MGHDK, CDR2 SYGVNS. The CDR3 DNA sequence: TGTGCCAGCAGTGATCCGGGACAGGGCTCGAACACTGAAGCTTTCTTT. It is translated as CASSDPGQGSNTEAFF.

This clonotype was seen a few times. The J gene is TRBJ2-6, the V gene TRBV5-1; TRBD1 aligns across 9 bases. The V gene's germline CDR1 is SGHRS and CDR2 YFSETQ. V was pared by 3 bases and J by 0 bases, with 7 bases of the junction left unmatched. The CDR3 consists of 18 residues. CDR3 DNA: TGCGCCAGCAGCTCGACGACAGGGGGTTTCTCTGGGGCCAACGTCCTGACTTTC. Amino acids: CASSSTTGGFSGANVLTF.